The present TCR beta chain was sequenced within a study of early T cells in non-severe SARS-CoV-2 infection. TCRdb itself ran the 5' RACE reads through MiXCR, one entry per CDR3 protein. Of about 62,000 distinct CDR3 sequences in the sample, about 9.9% were seen once. The CDR3 is 12 amino acids. The J segment lost 5 bases and the V segment lost 7 bases, leaving 8 bases of the junction unmatched. Germline CDR1 reads SQVTM; CDR2 reads ANQGSEA. The genes are TRBV29-1 and TRBJ2-7, with 7 bases matching TRBD2. The receptor's source is an adult who was a healthcare worker with PCR-confirmed SARS-CoV-2 infection or an uninfected control (not recorded which). Sequenced: whole blood. The DNA of the CDR3 is TGCAGCGCTCAAAGGGAGGGTCACGAGCAGTACGTC. It is translated as CSAQREGHEQYV.